The 16 T cell receptor beta chains below come from one sample, sequenced in a study of OX40 agonist ivuxolimab in advanced cancers. Profiled with immunoSEQ multiplex PCR; TCRdb holds only in-frame clones, not every one. The sample has roughly 80,000 clones, under 90% seen once. The specimen was CD4+ or CD8+ T cells sorted from blood, collected in a trial of the OX40 agonist ivuxolimab. Source of these receptors: an adult with an advanced solid tumor such as melanoma, head and neck, liver or kidney cancer.

V and J are TRBV28 and TRBJ1-1, with 11 bases lining up with TRBD1. Looked up from germline, CDR1 is MDHEN and CDR2 is SYDVKM. After removal of 5 bases from V and 4 bases from J, the junction contained 12 bases not matched to a gene. The CDR3 runs to 17 residues. For the CDR3, the DNA is TGTGCCAGCAGTACTAAGGGACAGGGGGAAATCAGCACTGAAGCTTTCTTT. This translates into CASSTKGQGEISTEAFF. Full variable domain (missing parts from reference TRBV28 and TRBJ1-1): DVKVTQSSRYLVKRTGEKVFLECVQDMDHENMFWYRQDPGLGLRLIYFSYDVKMKEKGDIPEGYSVSREKKERFSLILESASTNQTSMYLCASSTKGQGEISTEAFFGQGTRLTVV.

The J gene is TRBJ2-5, the V gene TRBV9; TRBD1 or TRBD2 may be the D gene (6 bases each). V was cut by 0 bases and J by 7 bases, with 7 bases left in between. The CDR3 has 12 amino acids. Germline V gene lookup returns CDR1 SGDLS and CDR2 YYNGEE. The CDR3 loop reads CASSVEGGTQYF. In DNA, the CDR3 is TGTGCCAGCAGCGTAGAGGGGGGGACCCAGTACTTC. Full variable domain (rest looked up from reference TRBV9 and TRBJ2-5): DSGVTQTPKHLITATGQRVTLRCSPRSGDLSVYWYQQSLDQGLQFLIQYYNGEERAKGNILERFSAQQFPDLHSELNLSSLELGDSALYFCASSVEGGTQYFGPGTRLLVL.

V is TRBV6-1 and J is TRBJ1-1, with D unclear. The germline V gene has CDR1 MNHNS and CDR2 SASEGT. There are 14 residues in the CDR3. Trimming took off 3 bases at V and 0 bases at J, with 8 bases between the two ends. The CDR3 sequence is CASSEAGMNTEAFF. CDR3 nucleotide sequence: TGTGCCAGCAGTGAGGCTGGGATGAACACTGAAGCTTTCTTT.

The rearrangement links TRBV7-8 to TRBJ2-3; 9 nucleotides line up with TRBD2. CDR1 SGHVS and CDR2 FQNEAQ come from the germline V gene. V dropped 5 bases and J dropped 0; count of bases not matched to a gene: 18. The CDR3 length is 20 residues. CDR3 sequence: CASSPEWIGAREGSTDTQYF. CDR3 nucleotide sequence: TGTGCCAGCAGCCCCGAGTGGATCGGTGCGCGGGAGGGCAGCACAGATACGCAGTATTTT.

CDR3 DNA: TGTGCCAGTAGTATGTACGGGCATGAGCAGTTCTTC. Translated, it gives CASSMYGHEQFF. V gene TRBV19 combines with J gene TRBJ2-1; D call uncertain. V dropped 3 bases and J dropped 8 bases, with 8 bases sitting between them. This CDR3 has 12 amino acids. Germline values: CDR1 LNHDA, CDR2 SQIVND (reference sequence).

This chain joins TRBV4-3 and TRBJ1-2; TRBD1 is a possible D gene (6 bases). Germline CDR1 LGHNA, CDR2 YSLEER. With 0 bases removed from V and 8 bases from J, the gap between germline ends came to 16 bases. This CDR3 region has 15 residues. DNA of the CDR3: TGCGCCAGCAGCCAAGAAGGGGGGCCCTCGTGGGGCTACACCTTC. It specifies CASSQEGGPSWGYTF.

This sequence joins TRBV7-2 and TRBJ1-3; 7 bases fit TRBD1. The CDR3 consists of 14 residues. CDR1 is SGHTA, CDR2 FQGNSA, per germline. V was clipped by 5 bases and J by 3 bases; unmatched bases: 4. CDR3 sequence: CASSPGGVGNTIYF. The CDR3 DNA is TGTGCCAGCAGCCCAGGGGGGGTTGGAAACACCATATATTTT.

This clone was observed a few times. The CDR3 coding sequence is TGTGCCAGCAGAGGCCGGCAGGGTAATTCACCCCTCCACTTT. Translation: CASRGRQGNSPLHF. The chain has TRBV7-2 and TRBJ1-6; D possibly corresponds to TRBD1 (5 bases). Looked up from germline, CDR1 is SGHTA and CDR2 is FQGNSA. This CDR3 is 14 amino acids long. Trimming cost V 6 bases and J 6 bases, with 12 bases left between them. Drawing the rest from reference TRBV7-2 and TRBJ1-6, the complete variable domain is GAGVSQSPSNKVTEKGKDVELRCDPISGHTALYWYRQSLGQGLEFLIYFQGNSAPDKSGLPSDRFSAERTGGSVSTLTIQRTQQEDSAVYLCASRGRQGNSPLHFGNGTRLTVT.

This chain joins TRBV6-6 and TRBJ2-7; 7 nucleotides align to TRBD2. This CDR3 is 13 amino acids long. The junction had 4 bases not matched to a gene; V was cut back by 7 bases and J by 1 base. Germline loops: CDR1 MNHNY, CDR2 SVGAGI (reference sequence). CDR3: CASNQAGSYEQYF. Here the CDR3 DNA reads TGTGCCAGCAACCAAGCGGGATCCTACGAGCAGTACTTC.

The chain recombines TRBV7-2 with TRBJ1-4, with a tentative D call TRBD1 (6 bases). The CDR3 extends over 14 amino acids. Germline CDR1 is SGHTA and CDR2 is FQGNSA. Trimming took off 4 bases at V and 1 base at J, with 7 bases between the two ends. As DNA, the CDR3 is TGTGCCAGCAGCTCGGACAGAACTAATGAAAAACTGTTTTTT. Translated, it gives CASSSDRTNEKLFF.

The chain couples TRBV2 to TRBJ1-2; 7 bases align to TRBD1. The length of the CDR3 is 14 residues. V was pared by 7 bases and J by 2 bases, with 7 bases of the junction left unmatched. Germline V gene lookup returns CDR1 SNHLY and CDR2 FYNNEI. CDR3: CASKPDRVNYGYTF. Here the CDR3 DNA reads TGTGCCAGCAAACCCGACAGGGTCAACTATGGCTACACCTTC.

The V gene is TRBV6-5, the J gene TRBJ1-6, with D possibly being TRBD1 (6 bases). From germline, CDR1 is MNHEY and CDR2 SVGAGI. The V and J ends lost 7 bases and 10 bases respectively, with 17 bases between them. The CDR3 sequence is 14 residues long. The CDR3 coding sequence is TGTGCCAGCACCTCAACAGCAGGGGTGTCACCCCTCCACTTT. As protein: CASTSTAGVSPLHF.

This clone was found a few times. CDR3 residues: CASSWTGTAYEQYF. CDR3 sequence (DNA): TGTGCCAGCAGCTGGACCGGGACAGCCTACGAGCAGTACTTC. The rearrangement uses TRBV5-5 and TRBJ2-7; the match to TRBD1 covers 7 bases. V trimming: 3 bases; J trimming: 2 bases; junction bases outside the gene matches: 5. Per the germline V gene, CDR1 is SGHKS and CDR2 is YYEKEE (reference sequence). The length of the CDR3 is 14 residues.

This clone was seen a handful of times. The chain carries TRBV2 and TRBJ1-5; 7 bases match TRBD1. The J segment lost 2 bases and the V segment lost 5 bases, leaving 6 bases of the junction unmatched. The CDR3 runs 15 residues. The germline gives CDR1 SNHLY, CDR2 FYNNEI. CDR3 region: CASSRDRVGNQPQHF. CDR3 in DNA: TGTGCCAGCAGTCGCGACAGGGTTGGCAATCAGCCCCAGCATTTT.

J is TRBJ1-1 and V is TRBV7-8, with D unclear. The CDR3 is 14 residues long. The V end was cut by 1 base, the J end by 2 bases, with 8 bases between. CDR1 and CDR2 from the germline V gene are SGHVS and FQNEAQ. The CDR3: CASSLGGDNTEAFF. For the CDR3, the DNA is TGTGCCAGCAGCTTAGGGGGTGATAACACTGAAGCTTTCTTT.

The chain has TRBV9 and TRBJ2-7; tentatively, D is TRBD1 or TRBD2 (7 bases each). The V and J ends lost 4 bases and 4 bases respectively, with 18 bases between them. The CDR3 length is 15 residues. Germline values: CDR1 SGDLS, CDR2 YYNGEE. The CDR3: CASSRQGGGTYEQYF. The CDR3 coding sequence is TGTGCCAGCAGCCGCCAGGGGGGAGGGACTTACGAGCAGTACTTC.